The 25 T cell receptor beta chains listed next were all sequenced from one sample in a study of radiation and T cells in renal cell carcinoma. Time point here: blood 2 weeks post-SBRT. Treatment described: 15 Gy SBRT to primary tumor, nephrectomy 4 weeks later. The method was immunoSEQ multiplex PCR; TCRdb's version includes in-frame clones alone and lacks a portion of them. Here the sample spans about 130,000 clones, 81% being singletons. Sequencing was performed on blood, taken from a patient whose treatment included radiotherapy and nephrectomy. All receptors derive from a man between 45 and 60 years old with renal cell carcinoma.

The CDR3 bases are TGTGCCAGCAGTGAGTCGTATAGCGGGGGGACCCAGTACTTC. Its protein is CASSESYSGGTQYF. J is TRBJ2-5 and V is TRBV2; TRBD2 matches at 9 bases. V gave up 3 bases and J gave up 7 bases; unmatched junction bases: 6. Germline V gene data show CDR1 as SNHLY and CDR2 as FYNNEI. This CDR3 contains 14 residues.

Here the CDR3 reads CASTGQNYGYTF. CDR3 DNA: TGTGCCAGCACCGGGCAGAACTATGGCTACACCTTC. The chain carries TRBV6-6 and TRBJ1-2; D call uncertain. In germline, CDR1 is MNHNY, CDR2 SVGAGI (reference sequence). The CDR3 totals 12 residues. Trimming took off 7 bases at V and 2 bases at J, with 8 bases between the two ends.

The rearrangement joins TRBV7-2 to TRBJ2-5; possibly TRBD2 for D (6 bases). The length of the CDR3 is 15 residues. Trimming left V 2 bases short and J 0 bases short, with 10 bases between. Germline V gene sequence: CDR1 SGHTA, CDR2 FQGNSA. CDR3 coding DNA: TGTGCCAGCAGCTTATATGGAGGGTACCAAGAGACCCAGTACTTC. Translation: CASSLYGGYQETQYF.

The chain couples TRBV28 to TRBJ1-4; D possibly corresponds to TRBD1 (5 bases). V dropped 7 bases and J dropped 8 bases, with 14 bases sitting between them. The V gene's germline CDR1 is MDHEN and CDR2 SYDVKM. This CDR3 spans 13 amino acids. CDR3 sequence reads: CASIGGADEKLFF. The CDR3 nucleotides are TGTGCCAGCATTGGGGGAGCCGACGAAAAACTGTTTTTT.

The chain has TRBV2 and TRBJ1-4, with TRBD1 matching over 8 bases. The trim removed 10 bases at V and 7 bases at J, leaving 5 bases unmatched. Germline lookup yields CDR1 SNHLY and CDR2 FYNNEI. The CDR3 totals 12 residues. CDR3 DNA: TGTGCCACCCGACAGGGGCCTGAAAAACTGTTTTTT. Translated: CATRQGPEKLFF.

This chain joins TRBV5-1 and TRBJ2-3, with D possibly matching TRBD2 (5 bases). Trimming pared 3 bases from V and 2 bases from J, leaving 10 bases between. Germline V gene sequence: CDR1 SGHRS, CDR2 YFSETQ. CDR3 length equals 14 residues. The CDR3 DNA reads as TGCGCCAGCAGCTCCGAGCGGTACACAGATACGCAGTATTTT. Protein sequence: CASSSERYTDTQYF. The full variable domain, in which reference TRBV5-1 and TRBJ2-3 provide the parts outside the CDR3, is KAGVTQTPRYLIKTRGQQVTLSCSPISGHRSVSWYQQTPGQGLQFLFEYFSETQRNKGNFPGRFSGRQFSNSRSEMNVSTLELGDSALYLCASSSERYTDTQYFGPGTRLTVL.

The CDR3 DNA follows: TGTGCCAGCAGCGACGTCCGGGGGACCTATAATTCACCCCTCCACTTT. Translation: CASSDVRGTYNSPLHF. This chain uses TRBV7-2 with TRBJ1-6; the D gene is possibly TRBD1 (5 bases). The germline V gene has CDR1 SGHTA and CDR2 FQGNSA. The ends were cut back, 5 bases at V and 2 bases at J, with 13 bases in the middle. The CDR3 runs to 16 residues.

This chain's CDR3 is CASIPGQGGNQPQHF. CDR3 DNA sequence: TGTGCCAGCATCCCCGGACAGGGAGGCAATCAGCCCCAGCATTTT. The J gene is TRBJ1-5, the V gene TRBV6-1; 8 nucleotides match TRBD1. This CDR3 has 15 residues. CDR1 and CDR2 (germline): MNHNS, SASEGT. Unmatched junction bases numbered 7, after V lost 7 bases and J lost 2 bases.

The chain recombines TRBV13 with TRBJ1-3; no reliable D call. The CDR3 spans 14 residues. Germline lookup yields CDR1 PRHDT and CDR2 FYEKMQ (reference sequence). Trimming shortened V by 3 bases and J by 4 bases, and 10 bases separated the two germline ends. CDR3 residues: CASSLVSAGNTIYF. CDR3 bases: TGTGCCAGCAGCTTGGTCTCTGCCGGAAACACCATATATTTT.

This chain uses TRBV6-1 with TRBJ1-1, with TRBD1 matching over 7 bases. The germline V gene has CDR1 MNHNS and CDR2 SASEGT. The CDR3 totals 14 residues. The V and J ends lost 2 bases and 3 bases, in that order; junction bases with no gene match: 3. The CDR3 loop is CASSERGQDTEAFF. The CDR3 DNA sequence: TGTGCCAGCAGTGAAAGGGGGCAGGACACTGAAGCTTTCTTT.

The rearrangement uses TRBV2 and TRBJ2-1; either TRBD1 or TRBD2 may fit D (5 bases each). CDR3 length: 10 residues. V lost 9 bases and J 10 bases, leaving 10 bases between the germline ends. CDR1 SNHLY and CDR2 FYNNEI come from the germline V gene. The CDR3 reads CARGEGEQFF. The CDR3 nucleotides read TGTGCCAGGGGAGAGGGGGAGCAGTTCTTC.

The V and J genes are TRBV19 and TRBJ1-2; D call uncertain. Germline V gene sequence: CDR1 LNHDA, CDR2 SQIVND (reference sequence). This CDR3 spans 13 amino acids. Trimming left V 2 bases short and J 2 bases short, with 6 bases between. CDR3 nucleotides: TGTGCCAGTAGTATACCAGAGAACTATGGCTACACCTTC. This encodes CASSIPENYGYTF.

This clone has just one count. The V and J genes are TRBV7-9 and TRBJ2-3; the D gene is possibly TRBD2 (5 bases). This CDR3 region has 11 residues. CDR1 is SEHNR, CDR2 FQNEAQ, per germline (reference sequence). CDR3 nucleotide sequence: TGTGCTGGCGGGAGCACAGATACGCAGTATTTT. It is translated as CAGGSTDTQYF.

V is TRBV5-1 and J is TRBJ2-5; 8 nucleotides agree with TRBD1. V was clipped by 4 bases and J by 5 bases; unmatched bases: 10. The germline gives CDR1 SGHRS, CDR2 YFSETQ. The CDR3 loop spans 15 amino acids. CDR3: CASSTQGGVLETQYF. In nucleotides, the CDR3 is TGCGCCAGCAGCACACAGGGGGGAGTCTTGGAGACCCAGTACTTC. Drawing the rest from reference TRBV5-1 and TRBJ2-5, the complete variable domain is KAGVTQTPRYLIKTRGQQVTLSCSPISGHRSVSWYQQTPGQGLQFLFEYFSETQRNKGNFPGRFSGRQFSNSRSEMNVSTLELGDSALYLCASSTQGGVLETQYFGPGTRLLVL.

The V call is TRBV5-4, the J call TRBJ1-4, with D tentatively TRBD1 (6 bases). This CDR3 contains 15 residues. CDR1 SGHNT and CDR2 YYREEE come from the germline V gene (reference sequence). Trimming stripped 3 bases from V and 7 bases from J, with 16 bases between. CDR3 bases: TGTGCCAGCAGCTCTACAGGGAGGGGTCGTGAAAAACTGTTTTTT. Its protein is CASSSTGRGREKLFF.

V gene TRBV6-6 combines with J gene TRBJ2-3; D possibly corresponds to TRBD2 (6 bases). The germline CDR1 and CDR2 sequences are MNHNY and SVGAGI (reference sequence). V lost 2 bases, J lost 0 bases, and 9 bases lay in between. This CDR3 contains 15 residues. The CDR3 DNA is TGTGCCAGCAGTTACGCGAGCGGGAGCACAGATACGCAGTATTTT. Protein: CASSYASGSTDTQYF.

J is TRBJ2-7 and V is TRBV5-1; 7 nucleotides line up with TRBD1. The CDR3 contains 14 residues. Germline trimming cut 0 bases from V and 3 bases from J; bases unmatched to any gene: 3. Per the germline V gene, CDR1 is SGHRS and CDR2 is YFSETQ. CDR3 DNA sequence: TGCGCCAGCAGCTTGGGGGACAGTTTCTACGAGCAGTACTTC. Its translation is CASSLGDSFYEQYF.

The rearrangement links TRBV30 to TRBJ2-3; 7 bases align to TRBD2. Germline V gene data show CDR1 as GTSNPN and CDR2 as SVGIG (reference sequence). This CDR3 contains 15 residues. The J segment lost 2 bases and the V segment lost 2 bases, leaving 7 bases of the junction unmatched. This chain's CDR3 is CAWSMWEGFTDTQYF. As DNA, the CDR3 is TGTGCCTGGAGTATGTGGGAGGGGTTCACAGATACGCAGTATTTT.

This chain connects TRBV6-5 to TRBJ2-7; D unresolved. Per germline, CDR1 MNHEY and CDR2 SVGAGI. This CDR3 comprises 16 residues. V shed 2 bases and J shed 0 bases, with 14 bases lying between them. CDR3 protein: CASSYTWVGVSYEQYF. The CDR3 DNA reads as TGTGCCAGCAGTTACACGTGGGTCGGTGTCTCCTACGAGCAGTACTTC.

The rearrangement links TRBV7-2 to TRBJ1-3; D remains ambiguous. V was clipped by 1 base and J by 5 bases, with 9 bases between them. Germline values: CDR1 SGHTA, CDR2 FQGNSA. The CDR3 loop spans 14 amino acids. The CDR3 DNA sequence: TGTGCCAGCAGCTTAGGCTACCAACGAAACACCATATATTTT. Its translation: CASSLGYQRNTIYF.

This rearrangement joins TRBV5-4 to TRBJ2-7; D may be TRBD2 (6 bases). Per the germline V gene, CDR1 is SGHNT and CDR2 is YYREEE (reference sequence). V lost 4 bases to trimming and J lost 1 base, with 18 bases between them. The CDR3 runs 16 residues. CDR3 amino acids: CASSPGVDRASYEQYF. As DNA, the CDR3 is TGTGCCAGCAGCCCGGGGGTGGATAGGGCGTCCTACGAGCAGTACTTC.

The CDR3 region is CASSSAPLAKNIQYF. DNA of the CDR3: TGTGCCAGCAGCTCCGCGCCTTTAGCCAAAAACATTCAGTACTTC. V and J are TRBV11-1 and TRBJ2-4; D remains unclear. Germline V gives CDR1 SGHAT, CDR2 FQDESV (reference sequence). V lost 4 bases, J lost 0 bases, and 10 bases lay in between. The CDR3 length is 15 residues.

This clone was seen more than once but under ten times. The genes are TRBV4-1 and TRBJ2-6, with a weak D call TRBD1 (5 bases). Trimming removed 2 bases at V and 0 bases at J, with 11 bases between. This CDR3 contains 17 residues. Germline CDR1 and CDR2: MGHRA and YSYEKL. The CDR3 loop is CASSQSGQGSGANVLTF. The CDR3 DNA is TGCGCCAGCAGCCAATCAGGCCAGGGCTCTGGGGCCAACGTCCTGACTTTC.

The chain links TRBV5-4 to TRBJ2-2; 7 nucleotides align to TRBD1. The CDR3 is made up of 15 amino acids. Germline CDR1 reads SGHNT; CDR2 reads YYREEE (reference sequence). V shed 6 bases and J 4 bases; nucleotides not matched to a gene: 9. CDR3 nucleotide sequence: TGTGCCAGCACCAAGACAGGGTCAGGCACCGGGGAGCTGTTTTTT. Amino acids: CASTKTGSGTGELFF.

The chain carries TRBV7-8 and TRBJ1-2, with no clear D. V was clipped by 0 bases and J by 5 bases, with 13 bases between them. Germline V gene sequence: CDR1 SGHVS, CDR2 FQNEAQ. This CDR3 has 15 amino acids. The CDR3 loop reads CASSLARRFGYGYTF. Here the CDR3 DNA reads TGTGCCAGCAGCTTAGCGCGTAGGTTTGGATATGGCTACACCTTC.